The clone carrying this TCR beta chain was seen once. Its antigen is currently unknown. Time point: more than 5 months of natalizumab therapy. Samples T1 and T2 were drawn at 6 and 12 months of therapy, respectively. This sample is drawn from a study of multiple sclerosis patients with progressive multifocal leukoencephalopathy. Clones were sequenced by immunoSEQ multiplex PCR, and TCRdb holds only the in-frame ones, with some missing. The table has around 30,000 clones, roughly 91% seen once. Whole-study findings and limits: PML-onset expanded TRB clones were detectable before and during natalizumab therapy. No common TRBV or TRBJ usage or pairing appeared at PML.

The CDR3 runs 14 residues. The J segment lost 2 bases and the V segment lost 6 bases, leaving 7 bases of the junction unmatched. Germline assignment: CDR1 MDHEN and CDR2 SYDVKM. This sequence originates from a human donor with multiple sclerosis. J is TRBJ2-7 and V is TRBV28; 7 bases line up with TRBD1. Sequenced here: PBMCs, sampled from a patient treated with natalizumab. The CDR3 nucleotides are TGTGCCAGCAGCCGAGGACAGGAGACCTACGAGCAGTACTTC. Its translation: CASSRGQETYEQYF. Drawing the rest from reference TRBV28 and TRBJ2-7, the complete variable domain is DVKVTQSSRYLVKRTGEKVFLECVQDMDHENMFWYRQDPGLGLRLIYFSYDVKMKEKGDIPEGYSVSREKKERFSLILESASTNQTSMYLCASSRGQETYEQYFGPGTRLTVT.